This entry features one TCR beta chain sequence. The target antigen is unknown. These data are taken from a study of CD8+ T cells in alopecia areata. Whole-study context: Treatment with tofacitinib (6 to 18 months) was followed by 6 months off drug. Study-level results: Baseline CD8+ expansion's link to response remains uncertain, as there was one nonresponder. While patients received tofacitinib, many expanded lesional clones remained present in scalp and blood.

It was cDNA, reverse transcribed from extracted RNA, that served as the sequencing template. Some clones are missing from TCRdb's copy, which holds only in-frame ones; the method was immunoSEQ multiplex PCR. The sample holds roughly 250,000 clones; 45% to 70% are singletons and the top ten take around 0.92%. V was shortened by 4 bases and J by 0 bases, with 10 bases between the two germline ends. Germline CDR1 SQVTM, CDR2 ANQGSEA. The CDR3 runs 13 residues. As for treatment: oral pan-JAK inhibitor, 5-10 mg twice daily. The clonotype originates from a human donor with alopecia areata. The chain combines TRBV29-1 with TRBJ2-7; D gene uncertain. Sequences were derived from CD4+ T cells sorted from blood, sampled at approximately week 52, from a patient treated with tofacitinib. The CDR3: CSVVKGVSYEQYF. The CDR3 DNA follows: TGCAGCGTTGTGAAAGGCGTCTCCTACGAGCAGTACTTC.